This entry lists 25 T cell receptor beta chains sequenced from one sample in a study of OX40 agonist ivuxolimab in advanced cancers. TCRdb's copy holds only in-frame clones and misses some; the assay was immunoSEQ multiplex PCR. The sample gives about 59,000 clones, around 87% of which show up once; about 5.1% is in the top ten. Sequenced material: CD4+ or CD8+ T cells sorted from blood, taken in a trial of the OX40 agonist ivuxolimab. The receptor set was obtained from an adult with an advanced solid tumor such as melanoma, head and neck, liver or kidney cancer.

This clone was recorded only once. The chain combines TRBV7-2 with TRBJ1-1; no firm D call. The germline V gene encodes CDR1 SGHTA and CDR2 FQGNSA. V gave up 1 base and J gave up 0 bases, with 3 bases separating them. The CDR3 contains 13 residues. CDR3 nucleotides: TGTGCCAGCAGCTTAGACATGAACACTGAAGCTTTCTTT. It yields the protein CASSLDMNTEAFF.

The chain is built from TRBV4-2 and TRBJ2-7; 9 nucleotides align to TRBD1. V lost 2 bases and J lost 5; bases outside the gene matches: 7. This CDR3 is 15 amino acids long. CDR1 is LGHNA and CDR2 is YNFKEQ in the germline V gene. The CDR3 sequence: CASSQRGTGNHEQYF. The CDR3 region has the DNA TGTGCCAGCAGCCAACGTGGGACAGGGAACCACGAGCAGTACTTC.

V gene TRBV6-1 combines with J gene TRBJ1-1; D gene ambiguous. The germline gives CDR1 MNHNS, CDR2 SASEGT. The CDR3 length is 12 residues. Trimming shortened V by 4 bases and J by 12 bases, and 15 bases separated the two germline ends. The CDR3 DNA sequence: TGTGCCAGCAGTGTGAATCGGGAATCTTCTTTCTTT. Translation: CASSVNRESSFF.

This clone has just one count. The CDR3 spells CASSLAREANYGYTF. The CDR3 DNA reads as TGTGCCAGCAGCTTGGCGCGGGAAGCTAACTATGGCTACACCTTC. The rearrangement joins TRBV5-4 to TRBJ1-2; no definite D call. CDR3 length: 15 amino acids. Germline V gives CDR1 SGHNT, CDR2 YYREEE (reference sequence). V was shortened by 0 bases and J by 0 bases, with 9 bases between the two germline ends. The variable domain in full, completed from reference TRBV5-4 and TRBJ1-2, reads ETGVTQSPTHLIKTRGQQVTLRCSSQSGHNTVSWYQQALGQGPQFIFQYYREEENGRGNFPPRFSGLQFPNYSSELNVNALELDDSALYLCASSLAREANYGYTFGSGTRLTVV.

This chain links TRBV18 with TRBJ2-5; D not resolved. Germline values: CDR1 KGHSH, CDR2 LQKENI. There are 11 residues in the CDR3. Trimming removed 6 bases at V and 3 bases at J, with 5 bases between. The CDR3 is CASSPEETQYF. CDR3 bases: TGTGCCAGCTCTCCCGAAGAGACCCAGTACTTC.

The V gene is TRBV28, the J gene TRBJ2-7; TRBD1 matches 10 bases. Looked up from germline, CDR1 is MDHEN and CDR2 is SYDVKM. Trimming took 4 bases from V and 7 from J; bases not matched to a gene: 7. The CDR3 totals 14 residues. The CDR3 DNA reads as TGTGCCAGCAGTTCCGGGACAGGGGCCCGGGAGCAGTACTTC. Translating it yields CASSSGTGAREQYF.

V gene TRBV6-1 combines with J gene TRBJ2-3, with 7 positions matching TRBD2. Germline loops: CDR1 MNHNS, CDR2 SASEGT. The trim removed 2 bases at V and 8 bases at J, leaving 4 bases unmatched. This CDR3 comprises 13 residues. This CDR3 reads CASSEWGGATQYF. The CDR3 nucleotides are TGTGCCAGCAGTGAATGGGGGGGAGCTACGCAGTATTTT.

V and J are TRBV18 and TRBJ2-2; no clear D. Trimming took off 3 bases at V and 0 bases at J, with 8 bases between the two ends. The CDR3 contains 15 residues. In germline, CDR1 is KGHSH, CDR2 LQKENI. In DNA form, the CDR3 reads TGTGCCAGCTCACCTTCCATAACGAACACCGGGGAGCTGTTTTTT. It codes for CASSPSITNTGELFF.

The J gene is TRBJ1-1, the V gene TRBV28; possibly TRBD1 for D (5 bases). CDR1 MDHEN and CDR2 SYDVKM come from the germline V gene. CDR3 length: 14 residues. V lost 6 bases and J lost 1, with 12 bases in between. DNA of the CDR3: TGTGCCAGCAGACCCGGGACGCCGAACACTGAAGCTTTCTTT. Its translation: CASRPGTPNTEAFF.

The rearrangement joins TRBV5-1 to TRBJ2-3, with 7 positions matching TRBD2. With V trimmed by 3 bases and J by 1 base, 5 bases remained unmatched. In germline, CDR1 is SGHRS, CDR2 YFSETQ. The CDR3 has 15 amino acids. The CDR3 protein is CASSYGLGGTDTQYF. CDR3 coding DNA: TGCGCCAGCAGCTACGGACTAGGGGGCACAGATACGCAGTATTTT.

This clone was counted a single time. The chain uses TRBV10-3 and TRBJ1-1; tentatively, D is TRBD1 (5 bases). The CDR3 runs 12 residues. The V end was cut by 4 bases, the J end by 10 bases, with 13 bases between. Germline CDR1 reads ENHRY; CDR2 reads SYGVKD. CDR3 DNA sequence: TGTGCCATCAGTGGGGGAGGGACGCCAGCTTTCTTT. It encodes CAISGGGTPAFF.

This clone appeared a single time. Other DNA sequences from this sample encode an identical CDR3 as well. This sequence joins TRBV4-2 and TRBJ1-2; D is possibly TRBD1 (6 bases). Trimming removed 0 bases at V and 7 bases at J, with 9 bases between. The CDR3 totals 13 residues. Germline V gene lookup returns CDR1 LGHNA and CDR2 YNFKEQ. CDR3 DNA: TGTGCCAGCAGCCAAGATCGAGGGGGTGGCTACACCTTC. Translating it yields CASSQDRGGGYTF.

CDR3 amino acids: CASSFFLDRGPGNTIYF. DNA of the CDR3: TGTGCCAGCAGTTTTTTTCTAGACCGGGGGCCTGGAAACACCATATATTTT. This rearrangement joins TRBV7-9 to TRBJ1-3; maybe TRBD1 (6 bases). Germline V CDR1 and CDR2: SEHNR, FQNEAQ (reference sequence). V was shortened by 6 bases and J by 2 bases, with 20 bases between the two germline ends. The CDR3 length is 17 residues.

V is TRBV28 and J is TRBJ2-7; weak D call: TRBD1 (6 bases). The germline CDR1 and CDR2 sequences are MDHEN and SYDVKM. The CDR3 loop spans 14 amino acids. V was cut by 10 bases and J by 4 bases, with 20 bases left in between. CDR3 coding DNA: TGTGCCAAAAACAGGGTACCAGTTCTGTACGAGCAGTACTTC. It yields the protein CAKNRVPVLYEQYF.

The gene calls are TRBV5-1 and TRBJ2-6; D remains ambiguous. V was shortened by 0 bases and J by 0 bases, with 10 bases between the two germline ends. Germline V CDR1 and CDR2: SGHRS, YFSETQ. The CDR3 extends over 17 amino acids. The CDR3 loop is CASSLGSLSSGANVLTF. Written as DNA, the CDR3 is TGCGCCAGCAGCTTGGGTTCCTTGAGCTCTGGGGCCAACGTCCTGACTTTC.

Points on this clone: This CDR3 is missing its conserved last phenylalanine or tryptophan, likely due to a read error. For the CDR3, the DNA is TGTGCCACCGTTCTAGCGGGGGCAGGTGAGCAGTACCTC. This encodes CATVLAGAGEQYL. V usage is TRBV10-3 and J usage is TRBJ2-7; 10 bases are shared with TRBD2. The CDR3 is 13 residues long. V lost 10 bases and J lost 7; bases outside the gene matches: 10. Germline V lookup: CDR1 ENHRY, CDR2 SYGVKD.

The gene calls are TRBV28 and TRBJ1-5; 7 nucleotides align to TRBD1. V gave up 8 bases and J gave up 2 bases; unmatched junction bases: 3. This CDR3 has 13 residues. The V gene's germline CDR1 is MDHEN and CDR2 SYDVKM. The CDR3 bases are TGTGCCAGCCGGGACAGTCGCAATCAGCCCCAGCATTTT. Translation gives CASRDSRNQPQHF.

The chain recombines TRBV9 with TRBJ2-7; D remains ambiguous. Deletions cut 2 bases from V and 0 bases from J, with 9 bases between. Germline values: CDR1 SGDLS, CDR2 YYNGEE. The CDR3 runs 14 residues. This CDR3 is CASSVLSSSYEQYF. The CDR3, as DNA: TGTGCCAGCAGCGTCCTTTCGAGCTCCTACGAGCAGTACTTC.

Concerning this clone: One junction end disagrees with the germline gene, perhaps due to a read error. The chain has TRBV7-7 and TRBJ2-1, with 7 bases matching TRBD1. CDR1 SSHAT and CDR2 FNYEAQ come from the germline V gene (reference sequence). The CDR3 loop spans 13 amino acids. CDR3 sequence (DNA): TGTGCTAGCAGCCAGGGGGAGTACAATGAGCAGTTCTTC. Translation: CASSQGEYNEQFF.

This clone was found once. The rearrangement links TRBV2 to TRBJ2-1, with D maybe TRBD1 (6 bases). This CDR3 is built from 13 residues. Germline V gene lookup returns CDR1 SNHLY and CDR2 FYNNEI. The germline V and J ends were trimmed by 9 bases and 0 bases, with 9 bases remaining between them. This chain's CDR3 is CARADSSYNEQFF. CDR3 in DNA: TGTGCCAGAGCGGACAGCTCCTACAATGAGCAGTTCTTC.

V and J are TRBV2 and TRBJ2-1; D may be TRBD1 (5 bases). The length of the CDR3 is 13 residues. The V end was cut by 3 bases, the J end by 11 bases, with 14 bases between. In germline, CDR1 is SNHLY, CDR2 FYNNEI. CDR3 coding DNA: TGTGCCAGCAGTGACCTCCAGGGAAGTCAGCAGTTCTTC. Its translation: CASSDLQGSQQFF.

The chain uses TRBV19 and TRBJ1-1; no firm D call. The germline V and J ends were trimmed by 5 bases and 3 bases, with 10 bases remaining between them. The CDR3 consists of 13 residues. CDR1 is LNHDA, CDR2 SQIVND, per germline (reference sequence). CDR3 coding DNA: TGTGCCAGTAGTTTTTCTTTTTACACTGAAGCTTTCTTT. This translates into CASSFSFYTEAFF.

The chain employs TRBV27 and TRBJ1-6; D is ambiguous. V dropped 3 bases and J dropped 9 bases, with 15 bases sitting between them. CDR3 length: 15 residues. Per germline, CDR1 MNHEY and CDR2 SMNVEV (reference sequence). The CDR3 is CASSFGFRNSSPLHF. The CDR3 DNA sequence: TGTGCCAGCAGTTTTGGGTTCAGGAATAGTTCACCCCTCCACTTT.

The chain has TRBV9 and TRBJ1-3; D gene ambiguous. Per germline, CDR1 SGDLS and CDR2 YYNGEE. CDR3 length: 17 amino acids. V lost 0 bases and J 2 bases, leaving 15 bases between the germline ends. The DNA for the CDR3 is TGTGCCAGCAGCGTAGGTATTCCGGGAAGGGCTGGAAACACCATATATTTT. This encodes CASSVGIPGRAGNTIYF.

J is TRBJ2-7 and V is TRBV2; no clear D. V dropped 2 bases and J dropped 4 bases, with 6 bases sitting between them. Germline CDR1 SNHLY, CDR2 FYNNEI. CDR3 length equals 12 residues. The CDR3 reads CASSENIYEQYF. The CDR3 DNA is TGTGCCAGCAGTGAAAATATATACGAGCAGTACTTC.